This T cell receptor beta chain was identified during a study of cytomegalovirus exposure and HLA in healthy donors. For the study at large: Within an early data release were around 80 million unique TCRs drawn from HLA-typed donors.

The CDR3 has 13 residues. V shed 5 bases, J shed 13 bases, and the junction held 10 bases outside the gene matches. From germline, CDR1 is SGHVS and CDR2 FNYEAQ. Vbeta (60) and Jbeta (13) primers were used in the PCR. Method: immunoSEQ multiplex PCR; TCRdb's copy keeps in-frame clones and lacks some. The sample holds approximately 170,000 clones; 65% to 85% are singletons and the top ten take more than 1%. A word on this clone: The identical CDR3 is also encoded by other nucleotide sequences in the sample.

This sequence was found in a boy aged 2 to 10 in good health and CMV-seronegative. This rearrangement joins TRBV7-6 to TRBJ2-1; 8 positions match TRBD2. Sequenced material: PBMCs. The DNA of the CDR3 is TGTGCCAGCAGCCTCGGGGGGGCTGGGGAACAGTTCTTC. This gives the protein CASSLGGAGEQFF.